This T cell receptor (beta chain) came from a study of cytomegalovirus exposure and HLA in healthy donors. Study-wide results and limits: Across all donors, roughly uniform sequencing depth was an assumption of the presence/absence analyses.

The V and J ends lost 8 bases and 7 bases, in that order; junction bases with no gene match: 7. This CDR3 contains 13 residues. CDR1 and CDR2 (germline): MDHEN, SYDVKM. As to this clone: Its antigen is not known. The same CDR3 also results from other DNA sequences found in this sample.

It was with 60 Vbeta and 13 Jbeta primers that the PCR ran. Produced via immunoSEQ multiplex PCR; TCRdb's table is partial and in-frame only. The sample lists more than 45,000 clones, approximately 70% seen once, with roughly 6.3% in the top ten. The chain has TRBV28 and TRBJ1-5, with 8 bases identical to TRBD1. This clonotype originated in a man younger than 45 in good health and CMV-seronegative. Sequenced material: PBMCs. The CDR3 loop reads CASSDRGHQPQHF. CDR3 coding DNA: TGTGCCAGCTCTGACAGGGGCCACCAGCCCCAGCATTTT.